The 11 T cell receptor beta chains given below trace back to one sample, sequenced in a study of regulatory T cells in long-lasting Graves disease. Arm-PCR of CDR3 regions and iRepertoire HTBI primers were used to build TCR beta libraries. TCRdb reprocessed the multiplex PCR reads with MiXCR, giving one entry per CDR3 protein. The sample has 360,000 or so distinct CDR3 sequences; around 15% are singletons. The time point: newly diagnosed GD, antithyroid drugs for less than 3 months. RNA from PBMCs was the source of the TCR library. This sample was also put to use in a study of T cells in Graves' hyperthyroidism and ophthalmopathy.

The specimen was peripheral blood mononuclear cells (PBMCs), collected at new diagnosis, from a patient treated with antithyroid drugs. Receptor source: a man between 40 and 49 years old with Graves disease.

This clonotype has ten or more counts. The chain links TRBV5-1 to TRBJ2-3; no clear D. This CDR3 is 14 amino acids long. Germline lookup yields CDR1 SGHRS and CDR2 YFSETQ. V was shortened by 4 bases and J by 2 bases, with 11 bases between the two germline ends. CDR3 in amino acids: CASSLGFNTDTQYF. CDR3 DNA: TGCGCCAGCAGCCTAGGGTTTAACACAGATACGCAGTATTTT.

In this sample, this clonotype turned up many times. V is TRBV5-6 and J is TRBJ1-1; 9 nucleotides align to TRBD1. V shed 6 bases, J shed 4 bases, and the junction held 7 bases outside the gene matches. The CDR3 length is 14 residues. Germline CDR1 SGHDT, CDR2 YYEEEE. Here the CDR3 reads CASIRGQGATEAFF. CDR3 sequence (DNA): TGTGCCAGCATCAGGGGACAGGGCGCCACTGAAGCTTTCTTT.

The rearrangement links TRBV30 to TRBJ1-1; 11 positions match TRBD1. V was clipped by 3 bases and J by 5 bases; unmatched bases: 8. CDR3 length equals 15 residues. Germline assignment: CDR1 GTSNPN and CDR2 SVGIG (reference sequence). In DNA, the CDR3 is TGTGCCTGGAGAGCCTTTGGGACAGGGGGGACTGAAGCTTTCTTT. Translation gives CAWRAFGTGGTEAFF.

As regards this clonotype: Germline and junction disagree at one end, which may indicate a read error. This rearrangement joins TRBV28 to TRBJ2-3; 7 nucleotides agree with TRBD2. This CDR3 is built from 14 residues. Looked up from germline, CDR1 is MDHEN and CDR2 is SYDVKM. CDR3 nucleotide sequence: TGTGCCAGCAGTTTACCGACTAGCCCAGATGCGCAGTATTTT. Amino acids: CASSLPTSPDAQYF.

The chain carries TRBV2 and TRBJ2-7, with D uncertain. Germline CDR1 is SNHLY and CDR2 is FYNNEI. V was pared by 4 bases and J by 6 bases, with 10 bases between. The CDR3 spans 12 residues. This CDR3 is CASSAVAGEQYF. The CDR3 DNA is TGTGCCAGCAGTGCGGTAGCCGGCGAGCAGTACTTC.

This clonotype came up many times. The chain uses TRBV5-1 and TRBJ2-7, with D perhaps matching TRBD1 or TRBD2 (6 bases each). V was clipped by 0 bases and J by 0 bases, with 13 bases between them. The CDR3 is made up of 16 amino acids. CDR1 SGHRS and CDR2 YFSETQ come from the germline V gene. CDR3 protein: CASSLAGRGGSYEQYF. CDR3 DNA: TGCGCCAGCAGCTTGGCCGGCAGGGGAGGCTCCTACGAGCAGTACTTC.

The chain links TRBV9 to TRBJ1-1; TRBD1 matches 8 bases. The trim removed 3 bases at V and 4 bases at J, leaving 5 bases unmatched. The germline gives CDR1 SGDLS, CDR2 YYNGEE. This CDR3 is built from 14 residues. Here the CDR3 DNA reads TGTGCCAGCAGCGAGACAGGGGTGAGCACTGAAGCTTTCTTT. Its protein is CASSETGVSTEAFF.

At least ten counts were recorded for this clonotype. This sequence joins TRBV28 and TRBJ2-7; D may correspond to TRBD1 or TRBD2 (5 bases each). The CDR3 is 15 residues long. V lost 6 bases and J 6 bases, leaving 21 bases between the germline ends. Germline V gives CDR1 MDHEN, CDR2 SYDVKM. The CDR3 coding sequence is TGTGCCAGCAGGGGGAGCACAGGTCTGGTGGGCGAGCAGTACTTC. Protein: CASRGSTGLVGEQYF. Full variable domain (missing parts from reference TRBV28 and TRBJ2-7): DVKVTQSSRYLVKRTGEKVFLECVQDMDHENMFWYRQDPGLGLRLIYFSYDVKMKEKGDIPEGYSVSREKKERFSLILESASTNQTSMYLCASRGSTGLVGEQYFGPGTRLTVT.

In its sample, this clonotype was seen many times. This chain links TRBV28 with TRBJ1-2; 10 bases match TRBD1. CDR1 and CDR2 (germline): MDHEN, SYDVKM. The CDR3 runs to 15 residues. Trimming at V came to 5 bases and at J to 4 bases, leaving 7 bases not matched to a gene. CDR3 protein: CASSTTGGESYGYTF. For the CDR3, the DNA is TGTGCCAGCAGTACGACAGGGGGCGAGAGCTATGGCTACACCTTC.

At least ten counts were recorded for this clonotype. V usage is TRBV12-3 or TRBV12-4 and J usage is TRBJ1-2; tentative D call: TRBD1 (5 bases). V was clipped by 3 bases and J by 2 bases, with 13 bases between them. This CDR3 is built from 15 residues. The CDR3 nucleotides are TGTGCCAGCAGTTTGGAGGGGACCCCCAACTATGGCTACACCTTC. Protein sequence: CASSLEGTPNYGYTF.

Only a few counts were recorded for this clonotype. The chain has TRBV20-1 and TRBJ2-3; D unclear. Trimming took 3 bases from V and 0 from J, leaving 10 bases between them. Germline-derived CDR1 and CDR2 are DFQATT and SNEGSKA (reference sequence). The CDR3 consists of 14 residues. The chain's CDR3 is CSASRGVSTDTQYF. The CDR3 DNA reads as TGCAGTGCTAGTCGAGGAGTTAGCACAGATACGCAGTATTTT.